Shown below are 9 T cell receptor beta chains from a single sample sequenced in a study of OX40 agonist ivuxolimab in advanced cancers. Repertoires were generated with immunoSEQ multiplex PCR, while TCRdb's copy carries only in-frame clones and drops some. The table lists some 70,000 clones, 91% of them singletons. The material was CD4+ or CD8+ T cells sorted from blood, obtained in a trial of the OX40 agonist ivuxolimab. These receptor sequences come from an adult with an advanced solid tumor such as melanoma, head and neck, liver or kidney cancer.

Notes on this clone: Other DNA sequences within the sample encode an identical CDR3. The rearrangement links TRBV7-3 to TRBJ2-6; weak D call: TRBD2 (6 bases). Germline CDR1 SGHTA, CDR2 FQGTGA. This CDR3 has 15 amino acids. Trimming removed 5 bases from V and 3 bases from J, with 11 bases in between. Written as DNA, the CDR3 is TGTGCCAGCAGCCTCGGGGGTGGTGGGGCCAACGTCCTGACTTTC. Its protein is CASSLGGGGANVLTF.

J is TRBJ2-7 and V is TRBV11-3; unclear D gene. This CDR3 comprises 12 residues. The germline V gene has CDR1 SGHNT and CDR2 YENEEA. V lost 1 base and J lost 3, with 4 bases in between. Here the CDR3 reads CASSLVVYEQYF. The CDR3 DNA reads as TGTGCCAGCAGCTTAGTGGTCTACGAGCAGTACTTC.

This clone was recorded only once. The CDR3 spells CASSLGNRGPHTEAFF. The CDR3 bases are TGTGCCAGCAGCTTGGGGAACAGGGGGCCCCACACTGAAGCTTTCTTT. The rearrangement links TRBV5-4 to TRBJ1-1, with 9 bases identical to TRBD1. The CDR3 has 16 amino acids. The V segment lost 0 bases and the J segment 3 bases; nucleotides outside the gene matches: 6. Germline V gene lookup returns CDR1 SGHNT and CDR2 YYREEE (reference sequence). The full variable domain, rest sourced from reference TRBV5-4 and TRBJ1-1, is ETGVTQSPTHLIKTRGQQVTLRCSSQSGHNTVSWYQQALGQGPQFIFQYYREEENGRGNFPPRFSGLQFPNYSSELNVNALELDDSALYLCASSLGNRGPHTEAFFGQGTRLTVV.

The chain couples TRBV6-5 to TRBJ2-2; TRBD2 is a possible D gene (5 bases). The CDR3 is made up of 16 amino acids. Trimming took 2 bases from V and 2 from J, leaving 12 bases between them. Germline-derived CDR1 and CDR2 are MNHEY and SVGAGI. This CDR3 reads CASSYHRGHNTGELFF. For the CDR3, the DNA is TGTGCCAGCAGTTACCACAGAGGGCATAACACCGGGGAGCTGTTTTTT.

The chain employs TRBV27 and TRBJ2-6; D call uncertain. This CDR3 has 15 amino acids. Germline lookup yields CDR1 MNHEY and CDR2 SMNVEV (reference sequence). The ends were cut back, 3 bases at V and 4 bases at J, with 10 bases in the middle. CDR3 sequence reads: CASSFLNSGANVLTF. CDR3 nucleotides: TGTGCCAGCAGTTTCTTAAATTCCGGGGCCAACGTCCTGACTTTC.

This clone was observed a few times. This chain uses TRBV19 with TRBJ1-5; D gene uncertain. The germline V gene encodes CDR1 LNHDA and CDR2 SQIVND (reference sequence). The CDR3 sequence is 13 residues long. V was cut by 6 bases and J by 6 bases, with 12 bases left in between. The CDR3 DNA follows: TGTGCCAGTAGCCCCGGGCAGCGTCAGCCCCAGCATTTT. As protein: CASSPGQRQPQHF. Filled out from reference TRBV19 and TRBJ1-5, the complete variable domain reads DGGITQSPKYLFRKEGQNVTLSCEQNLNHDAMYWYRQDPGQGLRLIYYSQIVNDFQKGDIAEGYSVSREKKESFPLTVTSAQKNPTAFYLCASSPGQRQPQHFGDGTRLSIL.

The genes are TRBV5-4 and TRBJ2-7; TRBD2 might be the D (6 bases). Trimming took 4 bases from V and 7 from J, leaving 15 bases between them. Germline-derived CDR1 and CDR2 are SGHNT and YYREEE (reference sequence). CDR3 size: 13 residues. The CDR3 DNA follows: TGTGCCAGCAGCCCAGGACTATCAAGGGAGCAGTACTTC. Translation: CASSPGLSREQYF.

The chain joins TRBV4-1 to TRBJ1-2; D gene uncertain. The CDR3 covers 15 residues. Germline V gene sequence: CDR1 MGHRA, CDR2 YSYEKL. The ends were cut back, 7 bases at V and 4 bases at J, with 19 bases in the middle. The CDR3: CASKYLTDTLYGYTF. Written as DNA, the CDR3 is TGCGCCAGCAAGTATCTAACGGATACTCTCTATGGCTACACCTTC.

This sequence joins TRBV12-5 and TRBJ2-5; 11 positions match TRBD2. The DNA end is more similar to TRBJ2-7, so the J call may be wrong. This CDR3 is 15 amino acids long. CDR1 and CDR2 from the germline V gene are LGHNT and FRNRAP. CDR3 loop: CASGFSGREGYEQYF. The CDR3 DNA follows: TGTGCTAGTGGTTTTAGCGGGAGGGAGGGCTACGAGCAGTACTTC.